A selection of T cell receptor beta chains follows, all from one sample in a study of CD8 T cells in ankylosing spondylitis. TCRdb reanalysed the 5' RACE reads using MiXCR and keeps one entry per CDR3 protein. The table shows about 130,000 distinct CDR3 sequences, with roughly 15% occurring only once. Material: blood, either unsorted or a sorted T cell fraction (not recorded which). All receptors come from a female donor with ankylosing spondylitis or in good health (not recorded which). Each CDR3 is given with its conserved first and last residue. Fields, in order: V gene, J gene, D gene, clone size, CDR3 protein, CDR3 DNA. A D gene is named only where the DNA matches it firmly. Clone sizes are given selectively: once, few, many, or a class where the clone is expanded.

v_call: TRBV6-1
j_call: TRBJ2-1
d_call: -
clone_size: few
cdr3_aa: CASLVGDHYNEQFF
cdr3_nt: TGTGCCAGCCTTGTCGGGGACCACTACAATGAGCAGTTCTTC

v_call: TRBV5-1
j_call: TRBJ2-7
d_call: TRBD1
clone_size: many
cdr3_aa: CASSPIAGTGSYEQYF
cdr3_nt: TGCGCCAGCAGCCCTATAGCCGGGACAGGCTCCTACGAGCAGTACTTC

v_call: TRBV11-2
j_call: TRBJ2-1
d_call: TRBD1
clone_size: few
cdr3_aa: CASSSQGDRGNYNEQFF
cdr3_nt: TGTGCCAGCAGCTCCCAGGGGGACAGGGGTAATTACAATGAGCAGTTCTTC

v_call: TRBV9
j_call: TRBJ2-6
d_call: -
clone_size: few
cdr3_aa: CASSVEGPGVLAGANVLTF
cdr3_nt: TGTGCCAGCAGCGTAGAGGGTCCTGGGGTCCTAGCTGGGGCCAACGTCCTGACTTTC

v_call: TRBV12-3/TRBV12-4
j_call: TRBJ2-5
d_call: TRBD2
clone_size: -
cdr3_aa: CASRIAGGQETQYF
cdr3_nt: TGTGCCAGCAGAATAGCGGGGGGACAAGAGACCCAGTACTTC

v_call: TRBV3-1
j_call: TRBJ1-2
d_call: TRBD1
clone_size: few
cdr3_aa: CASGPSETGGSGYTF
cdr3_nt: TGTGCCAGCGGCCCGAGTGAGACAGGGGGAAGTGGCTACACCTTC

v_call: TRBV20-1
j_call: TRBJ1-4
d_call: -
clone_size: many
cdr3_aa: CSAIQRTGGEKLFF
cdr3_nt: TGCAGTGCTATCCAACGGACGGGGGGTGAAAAACTGTTTTTT

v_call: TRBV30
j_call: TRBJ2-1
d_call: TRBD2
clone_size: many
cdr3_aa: CAWGWGGEQFF
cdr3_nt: TGTGCTTGGGGGTGGGGGGGTGAGCAGTTCTTC

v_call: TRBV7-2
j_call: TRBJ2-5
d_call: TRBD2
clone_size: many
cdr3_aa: CASSLVGMGGQETQYF
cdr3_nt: TGTGCCAGCAGCTTAGTGGGGATGGGAGGGCAAGAGACCCAGTACTTC

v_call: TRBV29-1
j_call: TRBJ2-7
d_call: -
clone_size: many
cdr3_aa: CSVEDISGTIYEQYF
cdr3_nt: TGCAGCGTTGAAGATATTAGCGGAACCATCTACGAGCAGTACTTC

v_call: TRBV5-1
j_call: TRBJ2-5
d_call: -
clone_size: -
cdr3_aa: CASASRGKETQYF
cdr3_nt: TGCGCCAGCGCGTCGAGGGGCAAAGAGACCCAGTACTTC

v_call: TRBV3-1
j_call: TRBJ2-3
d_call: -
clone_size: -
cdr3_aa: CASSQYSRGTDTQNF
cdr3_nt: TGTGCCAGCAGCCAATACTCGCGCGGCACAGATACGCAGAATTTT

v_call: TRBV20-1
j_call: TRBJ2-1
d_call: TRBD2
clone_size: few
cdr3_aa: CSARDLLGTSVYNEQFF
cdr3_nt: TGCAGTGCTAGAGATCTATTGGGGACTAGCGTCTACAATGAGCAGTTCTTC